Each of the 7 T cell receptor beta chains below was sequenced from the same sample in a study of radiation and T cells in renal cell carcinoma. The time point: baseline pretreatment blood. Treatment specified: 15 Gy SBRT to primary tumor, nephrectomy 4 weeks later. This table comes from immunoSEQ multiplex PCR, and its TCRdb copy is limited to in-frame clones, with some not included. The table records 150,000 or so clones, 70% to 90% of them present only once. Sequencing was performed on blood, taken from a patient whose treatment included radiotherapy and nephrectomy. Source of these receptors: a woman in her 50s with renal cell carcinoma.

This clone appeared a few times. The genes are TRBV6-5 and TRBJ2-5; perhaps TRBD2 as D (6 bases). The CDR3 consists of 15 residues. The germline V gene has CDR1 MNHEY and CDR2 SVGAGI. V was shortened by 3 bases and J by 5 bases, with 16 bases between the two germline ends. The CDR3 reads CASSYRPAGRETQYF. CDR3 DNA sequence: TGTGCCAGCAGTTATAGGCCCGCGGGACGGGAGACCCAGTACTTC.

V and J are TRBV6-6 and TRBJ1-3, with 7 positions matching TRBD1. This CDR3 region has 16 residues. J was trimmed by 3 bases and V by 1 base; bases with no gene match: 6. From germline, CDR1 is MNHNY and CDR2 SVGAGI (reference sequence). CDR3 loop: CASSYYPGGDGNTIYF. The CDR3 DNA sequence: TGTGCCAGCAGTTACTACCCAGGGGGTGATGGAAACACCATATATTTT.

V gene TRBV2 combines with J gene TRBJ2-3, with 9 bases fitting TRBD2. Germline CDR1 reads SNHLY; CDR2 reads FYNNEI. Unmatched junction bases numbered 5, after V lost 3 bases and J lost 4 bases. The CDR3 runs 15 residues. This chain's CDR3 is CASSDRRGGPDTQYF. CDR3 sequence (DNA): TGTGCCAGCAGTGATAGGCGGGGGGGCCCAGATACGCAGTATTTT.

This clone appeared a few times. This sequence joins TRBV4-2 and TRBJ1-1; the D gene is possibly TRBD1 (6 bases). Germline V lookup: CDR1 LGHNA, CDR2 YNFKEQ. The CDR3 runs 13 residues. Trimming stripped 1 base from V and 7 bases from J, with 10 bases between. CDR3: CASSQAGHREAFF. CDR3 sequence (DNA): TGTGCCAGCAGCCAAGCGGGACACCGTGAAGCTTTCTTT.

This rearrangement joins TRBV7-9 to TRBJ2-2, with TRBD2 matching 12 bases. There are 17 residues in the CDR3. J lost 2 bases, V lost 11 bases, and 12 bases had no gene match. Germline V gives CDR1 SEHNR, CDR2 FQNEAQ (reference sequence). Written as DNA, the CDR3 is TGTGCCGGGAGCCCTCGGACTAGCGGGACCAACACCGGGGAGCTGTTTTTT. Amino acid sequence: CAGSPRTSGTNTGELFF.

This clone occurred once. The chain employs TRBV19 and TRBJ1-5, with unresolved D. V dropped 7 bases and J dropped 4 bases, with 14 bases sitting between them. This CDR3 is 14 amino acids long. Germline CDR1 is LNHDA and CDR2 is SQIVND (reference sequence). CDR3 coding DNA: TGTGCCAGTAACCAGCCATCGCTTAATCAGCCCCAGCATTTT. Translating it yields CASNQPSLNQPQHF.

This chain links TRBV9 with TRBJ2-2, with TRBD2 matching 12 bases. The length of the CDR3 is 17 residues. Unmatched junction bases numbered 5, after V lost 4 bases and J lost 1 base. Germline loops: CDR1 SGDLS, CDR2 YYNGEE. The CDR3 nucleotides read TGTGCCAGCAGCTCAAAGACTAGCGGGGGGAACACCGGGGAGCTGTTTTTT. This gives the protein CASSSKTSGGNTGELFF. The full variable domain, with the rest looked up from reference TRBV9 and TRBJ2-2, is DSGVTQTPKHLITATGQRVTLRCSPRSGDLSVYWYQQSLDQGLQFLIQYYNGEERAKGNILERFSAQQFPDLHSELNLSSLELGDSALYFCASSSKTSGGNTGELFFGEGSRLTVL.